The clone carrying this TCR beta chain was observed at least ten times. No antigen is known for it. Amplification of TCR alpha and beta CDR3 regions from RNA used iRepertoire nested multiplex PCR. Input was roughly 85-450 ng of tissue mRNA or PBMC total RNA. TCRdb recomputed calls from the multiplex PCR reads with MiXCR, one row per CDR3 protein. The sample holds some 160,000 distinct CDR3 sequences, around 45% seen once. This sample was taken from a study of glioma-infiltrating T cells. Notes on the study in general: Very few CDR3 sequences were shared between tissue and blood. Gliomas, especially low-grade, showed above-expected tissue-blood divergence; non-neoplastic patients showed below.

The CDR3 contains 12 residues. Trimming shortened V by 0 bases and J by 6 bases, and 3 bases separated the two germline ends. Germline values: CDR1 KGHDR, CDR2 SFDVKD. This rearrangement joins TRBV24-1 to TRBJ2-3; no reliable D call. The specimen was glioma tissue, nonneoplastic brain tissue, or PBMCs (not recorded which). This clonotype originated in a human donor with low-grade glioma or glioblastoma, undergoing nonglioma brain surgery, or in good health (not recorded which). The CDR3 DNA is TGTGCCACCAGTGATTTGATGGATACGCAGTATTTT. This gives the protein CATSDLMDTQYF.